The source of this T cell receptor beta chain is a study of T cells in Graves' hyperthyroidism and ophthalmopathy. Study-wide results and caveats: Within blood appeared most thyroid clonotypes that had expanded above 0.001. Separating ophthalmopathy from stable hyperthyroidism was achieved by a 13 V-J model.

V was pared by 5 bases and J by 4 bases, with 5 bases of the junction left unmatched. Germline V lookup: CDR1 SEHNR, CDR2 FQNEAQ (reference sequence). The CDR3 extends over 15 amino acids. A remark on this clonotype: Its antigen is unidentified.

Exclusion of a patient resulted from uncontrolled infection, other autoimmune disease, pregnancy or lactation. Blood sampling occurred at first hyperthyroidism diagnosis, ahead of any ophthalmopathy symptoms. TCR beta CDR3 sequences were amplified from RNA transcripts. When the TCR CDR3 underwent first-round RT-PCR, the HTBI primer set was used. TCRdb used MiXCR to reprocess the multiplex PCR reads, holding one entry per CDR3 protein. The data show 250,000 to 300,000 distinct CDR3 sequences, just over 14% seen once. This sequence joins TRBV7-9 and TRBJ2-2; 9 bases align to TRBD2. The receptor's source is a woman aged 40 to 55 with Graves' hyperthyroidism that later progressed to Graves' ophthalmopathy. Material for sequencing was blood. The CDR3 is CASSPLAGFTGELFF. In nucleotides, the CDR3 is TGTGCCAGCAGCCCCCTAGCGGGGTTCACCGGGGAGCTGTTTTTT.